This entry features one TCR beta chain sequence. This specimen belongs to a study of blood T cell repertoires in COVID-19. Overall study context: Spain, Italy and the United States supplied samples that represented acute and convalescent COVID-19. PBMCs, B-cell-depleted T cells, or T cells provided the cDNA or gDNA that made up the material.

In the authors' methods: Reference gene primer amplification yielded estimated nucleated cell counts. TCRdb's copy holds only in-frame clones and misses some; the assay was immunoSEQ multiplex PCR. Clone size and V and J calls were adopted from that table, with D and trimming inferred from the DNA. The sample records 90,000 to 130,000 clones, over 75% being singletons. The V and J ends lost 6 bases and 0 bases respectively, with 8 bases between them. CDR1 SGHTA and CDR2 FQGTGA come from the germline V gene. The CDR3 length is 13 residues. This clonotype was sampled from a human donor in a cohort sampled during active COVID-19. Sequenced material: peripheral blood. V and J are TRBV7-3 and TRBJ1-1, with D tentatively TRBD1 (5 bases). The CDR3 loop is CASREGVNTEAFF. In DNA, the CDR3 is TGTGCCAGCAGGGAAGGGGTGAACACTGAAGCTTTCTTT.